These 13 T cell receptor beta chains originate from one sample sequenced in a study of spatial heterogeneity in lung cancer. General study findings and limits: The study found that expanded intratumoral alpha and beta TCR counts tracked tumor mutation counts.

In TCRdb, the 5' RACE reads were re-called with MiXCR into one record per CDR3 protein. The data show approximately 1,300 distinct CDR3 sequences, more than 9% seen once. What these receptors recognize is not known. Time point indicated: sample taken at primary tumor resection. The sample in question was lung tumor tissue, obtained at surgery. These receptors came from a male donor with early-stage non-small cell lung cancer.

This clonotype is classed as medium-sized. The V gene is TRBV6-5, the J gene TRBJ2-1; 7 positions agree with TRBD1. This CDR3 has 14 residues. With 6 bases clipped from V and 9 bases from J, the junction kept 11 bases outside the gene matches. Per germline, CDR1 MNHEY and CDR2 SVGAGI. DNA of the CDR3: TGTGCCAGCAGAAGAGACAGGGACGGGCCTGAGCAGTTCTTC. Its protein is CASRRDRDGPEQFF.

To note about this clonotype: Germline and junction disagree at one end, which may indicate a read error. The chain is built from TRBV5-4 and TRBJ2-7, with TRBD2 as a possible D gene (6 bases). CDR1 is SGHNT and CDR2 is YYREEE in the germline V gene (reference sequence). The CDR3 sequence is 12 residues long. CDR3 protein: CASSMGLSEEYF. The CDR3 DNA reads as TGTGCCAGCAGCATGGGACTTTCCGAGGAGTACTTC.

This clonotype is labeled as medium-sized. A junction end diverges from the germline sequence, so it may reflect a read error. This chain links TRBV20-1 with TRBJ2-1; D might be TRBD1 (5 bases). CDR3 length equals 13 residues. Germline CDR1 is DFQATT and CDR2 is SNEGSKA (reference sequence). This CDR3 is CSAREVGVDEQFF. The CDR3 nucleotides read TGCAGTGCCAGAGAGGTAGGGGTCGATGAGCAGTTCTTC.

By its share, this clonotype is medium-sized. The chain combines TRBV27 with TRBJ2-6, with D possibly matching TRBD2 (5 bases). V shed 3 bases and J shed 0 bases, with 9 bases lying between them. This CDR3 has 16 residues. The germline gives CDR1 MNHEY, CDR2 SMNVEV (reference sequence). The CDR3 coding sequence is TGTGCCAGCAGTTTTGGACTTACCTCTGGGGCCAACGTCCTGACTTTC. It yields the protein CASSFGLTSGANVLTF.

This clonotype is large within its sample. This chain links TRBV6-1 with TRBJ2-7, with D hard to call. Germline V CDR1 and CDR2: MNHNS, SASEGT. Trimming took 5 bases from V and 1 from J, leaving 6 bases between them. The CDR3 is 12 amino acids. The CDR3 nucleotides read TGTGCCAGCAGTCCCCGATCCTACGAGCAGTACTTC. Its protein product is CASSPRSYEQYF.

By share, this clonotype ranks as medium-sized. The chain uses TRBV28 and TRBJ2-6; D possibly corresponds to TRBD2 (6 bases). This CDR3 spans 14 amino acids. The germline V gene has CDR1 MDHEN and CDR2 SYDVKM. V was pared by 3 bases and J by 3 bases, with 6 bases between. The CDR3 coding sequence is TGTGCCAGCAGTTTCGGGGGTGGGGCCAACGTCCTGACTTTC. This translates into CASSFGGGANVLTF.

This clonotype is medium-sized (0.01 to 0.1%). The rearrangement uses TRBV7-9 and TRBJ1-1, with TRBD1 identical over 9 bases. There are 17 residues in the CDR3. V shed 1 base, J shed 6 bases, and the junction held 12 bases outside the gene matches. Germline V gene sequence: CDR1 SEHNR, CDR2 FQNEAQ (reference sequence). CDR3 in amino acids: CASSLVGAGTGFPEAFF. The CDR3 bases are TGTGCCAGCAGCTTAGTGGGGGCCGGGACAGGGTTTCCTGAAGCTTTCTTT.

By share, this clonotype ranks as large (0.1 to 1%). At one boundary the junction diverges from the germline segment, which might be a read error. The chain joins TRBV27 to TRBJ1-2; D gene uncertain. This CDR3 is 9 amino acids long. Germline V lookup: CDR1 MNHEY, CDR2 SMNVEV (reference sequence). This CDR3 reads CGSPYGYTF. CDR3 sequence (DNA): TGTGGCAGCCCTTATGGCTACACCTTC.

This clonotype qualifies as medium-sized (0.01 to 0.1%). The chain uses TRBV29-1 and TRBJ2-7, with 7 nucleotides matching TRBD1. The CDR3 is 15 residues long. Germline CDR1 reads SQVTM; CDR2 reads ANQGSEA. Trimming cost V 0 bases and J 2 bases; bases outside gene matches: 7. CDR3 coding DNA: TGCAGCGTTGAAGACCGGACAGGATATGCCTACGAGCAGTACTTC. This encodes CSVEDRTGYAYEQYF.

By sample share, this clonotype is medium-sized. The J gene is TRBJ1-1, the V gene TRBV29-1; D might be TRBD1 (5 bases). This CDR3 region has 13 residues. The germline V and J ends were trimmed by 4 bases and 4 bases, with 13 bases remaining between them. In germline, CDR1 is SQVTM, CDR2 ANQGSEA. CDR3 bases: TGCAGCGTTGGCCAACTCCAGGGCACTGAAGCTTTCTTT. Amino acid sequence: CSVGQLQGTEAFF.

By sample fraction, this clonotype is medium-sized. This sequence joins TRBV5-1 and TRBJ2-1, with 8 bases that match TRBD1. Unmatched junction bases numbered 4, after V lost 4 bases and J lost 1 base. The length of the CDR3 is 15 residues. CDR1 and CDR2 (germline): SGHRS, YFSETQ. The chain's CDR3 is CASSPGTGSYNEQFF. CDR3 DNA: TGCGCCAGCAGCCCCGGGACAGGTTCCTACAATGAGCAGTTCTTC.

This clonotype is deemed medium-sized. The CDR3 DNA reads as TGCAGCGTCATAAAGACAGGGAGGAATGGCTACACCTTC. It codes for CSVIKTGRNGYTF. The rearrangement links TRBV29-1 to TRBJ1-2; TRBD1 aligns across 7 bases. This CDR3 comprises 13 residues. With 6 bases clipped from V and 6 bases from J, the junction kept 10 bases outside the gene matches. Germline V gene sequence: CDR1 SQVTM, CDR2 ANQGSEA.

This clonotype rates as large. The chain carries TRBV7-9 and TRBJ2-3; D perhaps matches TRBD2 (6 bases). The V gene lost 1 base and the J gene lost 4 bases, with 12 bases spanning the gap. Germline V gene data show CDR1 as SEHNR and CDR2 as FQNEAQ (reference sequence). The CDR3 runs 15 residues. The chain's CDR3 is CASSLGPGASDTQYF. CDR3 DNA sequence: TGTGCCAGCAGCTTAGGTCCGGGAGCGTCAGATACGCAGTATTTT.